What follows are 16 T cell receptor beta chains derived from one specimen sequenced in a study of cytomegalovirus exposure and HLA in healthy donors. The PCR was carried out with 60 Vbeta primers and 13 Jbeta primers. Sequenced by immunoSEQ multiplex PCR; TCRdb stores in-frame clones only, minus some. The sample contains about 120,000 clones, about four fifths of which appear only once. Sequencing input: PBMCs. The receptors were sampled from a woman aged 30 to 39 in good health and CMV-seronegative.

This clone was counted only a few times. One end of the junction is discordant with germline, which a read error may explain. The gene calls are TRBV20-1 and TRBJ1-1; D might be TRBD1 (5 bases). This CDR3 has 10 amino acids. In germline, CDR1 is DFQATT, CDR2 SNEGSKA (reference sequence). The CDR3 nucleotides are TGCAGTGCGATGGACACAGAAGCTTTCTTT. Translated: CSAMDTEAFF.

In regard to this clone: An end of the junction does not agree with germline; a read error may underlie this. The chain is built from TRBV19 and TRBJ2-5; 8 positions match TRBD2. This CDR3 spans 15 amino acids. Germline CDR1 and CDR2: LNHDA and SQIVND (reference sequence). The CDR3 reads CASRSTGGPRETLYF. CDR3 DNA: TGTGCCAGTCGGTCTACGGGAGGGCCGAGGGAGACCCTGTACTTC. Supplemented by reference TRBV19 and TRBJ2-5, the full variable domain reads DGGITQSPKYLFRKEGQNVTLSCEQNLNHDAMYWYRQDPGQGLRLIYYSQIVNDFQKGDIAEGYSVSREKKESFPLTVTSAQKNPTAFYLCASRSTGGPRETLYFGPGTRLLVL.

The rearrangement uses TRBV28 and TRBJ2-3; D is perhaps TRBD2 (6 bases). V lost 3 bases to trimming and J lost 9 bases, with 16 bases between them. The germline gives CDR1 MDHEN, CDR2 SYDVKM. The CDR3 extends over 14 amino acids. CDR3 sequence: CASSLGTLPDTQYF. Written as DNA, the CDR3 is TGTGCCAGCAGTTTGGGGACTCTTCCTGACACGCAGTATTTT.

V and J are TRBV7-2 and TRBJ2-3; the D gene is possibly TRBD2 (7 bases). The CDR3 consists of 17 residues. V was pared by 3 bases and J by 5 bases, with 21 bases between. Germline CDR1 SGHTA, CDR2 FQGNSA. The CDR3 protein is CASSFSRNRGGGDTQYF. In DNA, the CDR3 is TGTGCCAGCAGCTTTTCAAGAAATAGGGGGGGTGGAGATACGCAGTATTTT.

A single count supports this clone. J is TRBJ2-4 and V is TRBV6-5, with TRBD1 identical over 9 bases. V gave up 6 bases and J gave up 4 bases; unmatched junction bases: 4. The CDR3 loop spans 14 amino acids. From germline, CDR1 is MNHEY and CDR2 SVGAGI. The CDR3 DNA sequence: TGTGCCAGCAGCCACGGACAGGGGAAAAACATTCAGTACTTC. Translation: CASSHGQGKNIQYF.

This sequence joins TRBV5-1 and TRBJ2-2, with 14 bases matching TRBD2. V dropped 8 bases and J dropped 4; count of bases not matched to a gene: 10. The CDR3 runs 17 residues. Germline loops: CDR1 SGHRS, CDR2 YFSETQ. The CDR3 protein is CARGLAGESVSTGELFF. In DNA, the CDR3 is TGCGCCAGGGGACTAGCGGGAGAGTCCGTGAGCACCGGGGAGCTGTTTTTT.

CDR3 DNA: TGTGCCATCAGGTCCGGGACAGGGGTTTATGAGCAGTACTTC. Its protein is CAIRSGTGVYEQYF. V and J are TRBV10-3 and TRBJ2-7; 10 bases are shared with TRBD1. The CDR3 is made up of 14 amino acids. With 6 bases clipped from V and 7 bases from J, the junction kept 9 bases outside the gene matches. Germline V lookup: CDR1 ENHRY, CDR2 SYGVKD.

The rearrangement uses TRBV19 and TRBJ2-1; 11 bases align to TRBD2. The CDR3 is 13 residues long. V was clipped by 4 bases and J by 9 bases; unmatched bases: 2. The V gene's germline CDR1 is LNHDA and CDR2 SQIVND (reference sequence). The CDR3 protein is CASSTSGRSEQFF. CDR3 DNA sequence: TGTGCCAGTAGTACTAGCGGGAGGAGTGAGCAGTTCTTC.

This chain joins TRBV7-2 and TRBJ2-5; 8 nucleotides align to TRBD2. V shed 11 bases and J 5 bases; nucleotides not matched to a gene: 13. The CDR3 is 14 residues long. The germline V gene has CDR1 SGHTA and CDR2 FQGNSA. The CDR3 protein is CACKIAGQGETQYF. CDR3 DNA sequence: TGTGCCTGCAAAATAGCGGGACAAGGGGAGACCCAGTACTTC.

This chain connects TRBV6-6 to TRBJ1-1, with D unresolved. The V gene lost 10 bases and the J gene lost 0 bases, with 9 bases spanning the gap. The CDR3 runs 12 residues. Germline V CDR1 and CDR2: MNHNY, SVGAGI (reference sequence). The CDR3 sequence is CAIGLMNTEAFF. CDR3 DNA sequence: TGTGCCATTGGCCTCATGAACACTGAAGCTTTCTTT.

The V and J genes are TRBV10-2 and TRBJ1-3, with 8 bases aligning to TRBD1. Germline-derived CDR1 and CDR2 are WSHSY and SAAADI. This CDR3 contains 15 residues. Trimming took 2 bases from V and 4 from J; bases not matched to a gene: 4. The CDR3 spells CASSERRQGGNTIYF. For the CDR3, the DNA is TGCGCCAGCAGTGAGCGGCGACAGGGGGGAAACACCATATATTTT.

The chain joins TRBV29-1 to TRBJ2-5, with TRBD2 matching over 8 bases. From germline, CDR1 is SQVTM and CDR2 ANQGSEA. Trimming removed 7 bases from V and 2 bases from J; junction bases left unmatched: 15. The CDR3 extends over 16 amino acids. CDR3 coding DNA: TGCAGCGCTCACCTGGTCACTAGCGGTAATCAAGAGACCCAGTACTTC. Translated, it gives CSAHLVTSGNQETQYF.

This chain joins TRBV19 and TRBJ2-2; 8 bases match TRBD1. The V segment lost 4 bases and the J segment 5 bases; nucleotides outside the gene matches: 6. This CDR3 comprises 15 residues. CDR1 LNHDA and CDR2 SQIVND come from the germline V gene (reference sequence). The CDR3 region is CASSTPRGLTGELFF. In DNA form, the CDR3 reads TGTGCCAGTAGTACCCCCAGGGGGCTAACCGGGGAGCTGTTTTTT.

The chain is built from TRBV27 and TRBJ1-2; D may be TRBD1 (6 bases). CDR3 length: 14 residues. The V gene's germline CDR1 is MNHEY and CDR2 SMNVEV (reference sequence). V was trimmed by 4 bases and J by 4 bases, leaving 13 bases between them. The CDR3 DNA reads TGTGCCAGCAGTTCCCTCCCGACAGGCTATGGCTACACCTTC. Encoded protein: CASSSLPTGYGYTF.

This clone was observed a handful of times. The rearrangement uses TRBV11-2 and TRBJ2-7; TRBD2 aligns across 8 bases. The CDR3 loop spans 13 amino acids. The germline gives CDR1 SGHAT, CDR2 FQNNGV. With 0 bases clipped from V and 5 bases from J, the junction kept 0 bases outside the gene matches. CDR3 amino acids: CASSLELADEQYF. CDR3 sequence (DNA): TGTGCCAGCAGCTTAGAACTAGCGGACGAGCAGTACTTC.

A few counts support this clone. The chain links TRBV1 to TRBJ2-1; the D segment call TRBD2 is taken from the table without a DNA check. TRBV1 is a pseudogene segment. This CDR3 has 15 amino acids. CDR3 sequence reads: CTSTPGTSVDNEQFF. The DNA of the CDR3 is TGCACCAGCACCCCAGGGACTAGCGTCGACAATGAGCAGTTCTTC.